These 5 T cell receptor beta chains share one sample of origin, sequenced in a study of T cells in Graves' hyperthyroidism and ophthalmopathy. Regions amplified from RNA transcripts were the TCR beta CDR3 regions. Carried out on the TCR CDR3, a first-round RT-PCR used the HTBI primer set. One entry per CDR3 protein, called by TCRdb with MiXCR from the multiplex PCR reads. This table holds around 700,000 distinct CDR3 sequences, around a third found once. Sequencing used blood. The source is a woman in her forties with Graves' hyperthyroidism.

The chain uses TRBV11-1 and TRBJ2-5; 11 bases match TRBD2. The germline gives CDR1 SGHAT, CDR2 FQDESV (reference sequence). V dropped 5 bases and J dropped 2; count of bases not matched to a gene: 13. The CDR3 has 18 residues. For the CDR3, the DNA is TGTGCCAGCAGCCAGCCGTACGGGACTAGCGGAGCACAAGAGACCCAGTACTTC. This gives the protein CASSQPYGTSGAQETQYF. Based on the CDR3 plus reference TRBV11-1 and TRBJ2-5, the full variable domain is EAEVAQSPRYKITEKSQAVAFWCDPISGHATLYWYRQILGQGPELLVQFQDESVVDDSQLPKDRFSAERLKGVDSTLKIQPAELGDSAMYLCASSQPYGTSGAQETQYFGPGTRLLVL.

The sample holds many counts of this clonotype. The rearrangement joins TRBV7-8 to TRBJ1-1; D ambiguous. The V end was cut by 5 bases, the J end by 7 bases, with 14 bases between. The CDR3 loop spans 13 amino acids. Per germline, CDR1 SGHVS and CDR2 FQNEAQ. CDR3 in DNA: TGTGCCAGCAGCGCCGGGCCCCCAGGTGAAGCTTTCTTT. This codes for CASSAGPPGEAFF.

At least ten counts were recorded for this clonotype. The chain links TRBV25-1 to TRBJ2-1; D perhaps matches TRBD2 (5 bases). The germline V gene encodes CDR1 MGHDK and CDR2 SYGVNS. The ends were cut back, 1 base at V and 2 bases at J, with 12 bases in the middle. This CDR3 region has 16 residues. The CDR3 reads CASSEFAGGPYNEQFF. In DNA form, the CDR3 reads TGTGCCAGCAGTGAATTTGCAGGAGGCCCCTACAATGAGCAGTTCTTC.

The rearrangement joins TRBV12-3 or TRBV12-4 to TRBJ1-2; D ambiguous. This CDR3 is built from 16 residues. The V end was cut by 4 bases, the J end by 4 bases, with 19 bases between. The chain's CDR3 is CASSSTRLSSIYGYTF. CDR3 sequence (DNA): TGTGCCAGCAGTTCGACCCGACTCTCCTCTATCTATGGCTACACCTTC.

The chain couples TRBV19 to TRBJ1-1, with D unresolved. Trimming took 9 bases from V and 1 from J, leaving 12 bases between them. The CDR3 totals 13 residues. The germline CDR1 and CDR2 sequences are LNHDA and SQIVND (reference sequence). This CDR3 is CASSRAQNTEAFF. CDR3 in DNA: TGTGCCAGCAGTCGGGCCCAGAACACTGAAGCTTTCTTT.